This entry lists 9 T cell receptor beta chains sequenced from one sample in a study of blood T cell repertoires in COVID-19. Sequencing used immunoSEQ multiplex PCR; TCRdb keeps in-frame clones, though not all of them. The table records about 83,000 clones, more than 70% of them present only once. Sequencing used peripheral blood. The receptors here all came from a woman at least 80 years old in a cohort sampled during active or convalescent COVID-19.

The chain combines TRBV2 with TRBJ2-1; 7 nucleotides agree with TRBD1. Germline V gene data show CDR1 as SNHLY and CDR2 as FYNNEI. The CDR3 contains 14 residues. V lost 6 bases, J lost 8 bases, and 10 bases stayed unmatched. CDR3 nucleotides: TGTGCCAGCAGCGACAACAGGGGAGTGGATGAGCAGTTCTTC. Protein sequence: CASSDNRGVDEQFF.

The chain combines TRBV5-1 with TRBJ1-2, with D perhaps matching TRBD1 (5 bases). The CDR3 runs 16 residues. The ends were cut back, 0 bases at V and 2 bases at J, with 14 bases in the middle. Germline V CDR1 and CDR2: SGHRS, YFSETQ. CDR3 bases: TGCGCCAGCAGCTTGGAATATGGGGGGGTCAACTATGGCTACACCTTC. Translation: CASSLEYGGVNYGYTF.

V is TRBV7-8 and J is TRBJ1-6; tentative D call: TRBD1 (5 bases). V was cut by 5 bases and J by 7 bases, with 12 bases left in between. In germline, CDR1 is SGHVS, CDR2 FQNEAQ. The CDR3 extends over 14 amino acids. CDR3 nucleotides: TGTGCCAGCAGCGGGACTGCGGTGAATTCACCCCTCCACTTT. Translating gives CASSGTAVNSPLHF.

This chain uses TRBV5-1 with TRBJ1-5; no definite D call. The CDR3 sequence is 15 residues long. Trimming cost V 2 bases and J 3 bases, with 12 bases left between them. The germline CDR1 and CDR2 sequences are SGHRS and YFSETQ. Here the CDR3 reads CASSFGVGSNQPQHF. Here the CDR3 DNA reads TGCGCCAGCAGCTTCGGGGTCGGATCCAATCAGCCCCAGCATTTT. Drawing the rest from reference TRBV5-1 and TRBJ1-5, the complete variable domain is KAGVTQTPRYLIKTRGQQVTLSCSPISGHRSVSWYQQTPGQGLQFLFEYFSETQRNKGNFPGRFSGRQFSNSRSEMNVSTLELGDSALYLCASSFGVGSNQPQHFGDGTRLSIL.

The V and J genes are TRBV11-3 and TRBJ2-2; weak D call: TRBD1 (5 bases). CDR1 and CDR2 from the germline V gene are SGHNT and YENEEA. Trimming pared 1 base from V and 6 bases from J, leaving 9 bases between. The CDR3 has 14 amino acids. The CDR3: CASSLGQSSGELFF. The CDR3 nucleotides are TGTGCCAGCAGCTTAGGACAGTCCTCCGGGGAGCTGTTTTTT.

The chain links TRBV11-2 to TRBJ2-2; 9 bases fit TRBD2. The CDR3 runs 17 residues. The V and J ends lost 4 bases and 5 bases, in that order; junction bases with no gene match: 11. Germline V gene lookup returns CDR1 SGHAT and CDR2 FQNNGV. This CDR3 is CASSSTLTGLATGELFF. CDR3 nucleotide sequence: TGTGCCAGCAGCTCCACCTTAACGGGACTAGCAACCGGGGAGCTGTTTTTT. Based on the CDR3 plus reference TRBV11-2 and TRBJ2-2, the full variable domain is EAGVAQSPRYKIIEKRQSVAFWCNPISGHATLYWYQQILGQGPKLLIQFQNNGVVDDSQLPKDRFSAERLKGVDSTLKIQPAKLEDSAVYLCASSSTLTGLATGELFFGEGSRLTVL.

This clone was counted once. CDR3 DNA: TGTGCCAGCGGGGGGCGGGACAGGGGATTGCGAGGCTACACCTTC. Its translation: CASGGRDRGLRGYTF. This chain uses TRBV2 with TRBJ1-2; 10 bases are shared with TRBD1. V shed 8 bases and J 8 bases; nucleotides not matched to a gene: 14. Germline values: CDR1 SNHLY, CDR2 FYNNEI. The CDR3 loop spans 15 amino acids.

CDR3: CASSEATLGQGEGYTF. As DNA, the CDR3 is TGTGCCAGCAGTGAAGCGACTTTGGGGCAGGGGGAAGGCTACACCTTC. The gene calls are TRBV6-1 and TRBJ1-2; 7 bases align to TRBD1. Unmatched junction bases numbered 12, after V lost 0 bases and J lost 8 bases. Per germline, CDR1 MNHNS and CDR2 SASEGT. The CDR3 is made up of 16 amino acids.

This chain uses TRBV11-2 with TRBJ2-5; 11 bases are shared with TRBD1. The CDR3 sequence is 15 residues long. Trimming took 5 bases from V and 2 from J; bases not matched to a gene: 4. The germline CDR1 and CDR2 sequences are SGHAT and FQNNGV. The CDR3 DNA sequence: TGTGCCAGCAGCCAGGGACAGGGGGTTCAAGAGACCCAGTACTTC. Translating it yields CASSQGQGVQETQYF.